This T cell receptor (beta chain) was identified in a study of CD4 T cells in relation to SARS-CoV-2 and coronaviruses. Study-level background: Crossreactive spike epitopes shared across donors were mapped to their HLA restriction.

Cryopreserved PBMCs were CD4-enriched, then split into naive and memory cells. Regarding this clone: Its antigen remains unidentified.

The data were produced by immunoSEQ multiplex PCR, yet TCRdb's version contains in-frame clones alone and is incomplete. The sample has roughly 45,000 clones; more than 65% are singletons. The CDR3 is made up of 14 amino acids. In germline, CDR1 is MNHNY, CDR2 SVGAGI (reference sequence). The germline V and J ends were trimmed by 6 bases and 0 bases, with 8 bases remaining between them. Material for sequencing was naive CD4+ T cells from PBMCs, cultured in vitro. The subset was: naive CD4+ T cells isolated by negative enrichment. The gene calls are TRBV6-6 and TRBJ2-2; D is tentatively TRBD1 or TRBD2 (5 bases each). The receptor comes from an adult with COVID-19. The CDR3: CASSEGPNTGELFF. The DNA of the CDR3 is TGTGCCAGCAGCGAGGGACCGAACACCGGGGAGCTGTTTTTT.